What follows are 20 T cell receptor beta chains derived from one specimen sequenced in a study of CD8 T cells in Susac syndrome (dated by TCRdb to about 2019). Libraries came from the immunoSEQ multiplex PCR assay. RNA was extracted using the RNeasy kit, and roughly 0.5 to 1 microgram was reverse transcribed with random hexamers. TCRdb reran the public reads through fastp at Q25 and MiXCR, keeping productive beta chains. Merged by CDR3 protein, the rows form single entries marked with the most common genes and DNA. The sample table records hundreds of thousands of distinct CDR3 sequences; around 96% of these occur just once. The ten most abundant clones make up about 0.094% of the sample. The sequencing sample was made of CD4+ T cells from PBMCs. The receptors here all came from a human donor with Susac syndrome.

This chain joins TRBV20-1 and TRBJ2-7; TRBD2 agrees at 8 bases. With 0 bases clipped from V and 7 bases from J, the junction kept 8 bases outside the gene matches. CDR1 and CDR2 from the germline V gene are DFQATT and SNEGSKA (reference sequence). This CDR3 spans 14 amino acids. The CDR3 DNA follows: TGCAGTGCTAGAGATTCCGGGACTAGATATGAGCAGTACTTC. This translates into CSARDSGTRYEQYF.

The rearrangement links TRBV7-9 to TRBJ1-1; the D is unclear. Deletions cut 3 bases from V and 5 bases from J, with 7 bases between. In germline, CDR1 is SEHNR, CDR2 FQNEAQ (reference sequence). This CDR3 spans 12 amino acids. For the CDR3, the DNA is TGTGCCAGCAGCTTGGTTATGACTGAAGCTTTCTTT. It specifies CASSLVMTEAFF.

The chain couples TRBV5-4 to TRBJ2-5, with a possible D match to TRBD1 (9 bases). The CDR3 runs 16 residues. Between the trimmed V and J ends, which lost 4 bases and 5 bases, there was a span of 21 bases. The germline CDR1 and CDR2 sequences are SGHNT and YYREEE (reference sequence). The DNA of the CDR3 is TGTGCCAGCAGCCGGGGGGGGGACAGGGCAAGGGAGACCCAGTACTTC. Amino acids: CASSRGGDRARETQYF.

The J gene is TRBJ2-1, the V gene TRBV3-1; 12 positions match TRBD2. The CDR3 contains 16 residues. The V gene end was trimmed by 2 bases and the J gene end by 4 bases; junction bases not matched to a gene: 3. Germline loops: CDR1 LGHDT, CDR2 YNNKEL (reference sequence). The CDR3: CASSQILAGGYNEQFF. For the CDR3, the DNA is TGTGCCAGCAGCCAAATCCTAGCGGGAGGGTACAATGAGCAGTTCTTC.

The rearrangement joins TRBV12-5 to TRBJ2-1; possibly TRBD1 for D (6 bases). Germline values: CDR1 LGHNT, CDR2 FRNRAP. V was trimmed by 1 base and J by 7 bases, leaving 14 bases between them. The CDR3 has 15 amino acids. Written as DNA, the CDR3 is TGTGCTAGTGGTTTGGGGGGGCGGTCTGGGAATGAGCAGTTCTTC. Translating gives CASGLGGRSGNEQFF.

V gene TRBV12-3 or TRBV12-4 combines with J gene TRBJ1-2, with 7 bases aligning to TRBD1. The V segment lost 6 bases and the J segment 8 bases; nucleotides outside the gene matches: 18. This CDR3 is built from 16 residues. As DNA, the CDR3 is TGTGCCAGCAGCCGGACTTTGGACAGGCCGACCCACGGCTACACCTTC. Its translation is CASSRTLDRPTHGYTF.

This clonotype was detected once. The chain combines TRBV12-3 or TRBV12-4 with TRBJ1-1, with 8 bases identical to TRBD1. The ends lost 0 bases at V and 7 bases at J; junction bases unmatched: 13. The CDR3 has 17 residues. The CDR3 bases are TGTGCCAGCAGTTTAGCGCCGACAGGGGTCGGGATGGGTGAAGCTTTCTTT. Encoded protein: CASSLAPTGVGMGEAFF.

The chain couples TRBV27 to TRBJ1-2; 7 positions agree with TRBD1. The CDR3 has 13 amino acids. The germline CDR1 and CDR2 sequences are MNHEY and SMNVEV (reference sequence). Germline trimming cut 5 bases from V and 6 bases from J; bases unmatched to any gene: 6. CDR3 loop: CASSLNGQDGYTF. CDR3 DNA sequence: TGTGCCAGCAGTCTAAATGGACAGGATGGCTACACCTTC.

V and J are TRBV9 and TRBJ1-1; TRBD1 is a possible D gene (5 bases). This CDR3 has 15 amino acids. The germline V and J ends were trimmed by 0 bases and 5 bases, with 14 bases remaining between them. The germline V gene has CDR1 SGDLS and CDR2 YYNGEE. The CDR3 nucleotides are TGTGCCAGCAGCGTAGCAGTCTGGGGGAGGACTGAAGCTTTCTTT. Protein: CASSVAVWGRTEAFF.

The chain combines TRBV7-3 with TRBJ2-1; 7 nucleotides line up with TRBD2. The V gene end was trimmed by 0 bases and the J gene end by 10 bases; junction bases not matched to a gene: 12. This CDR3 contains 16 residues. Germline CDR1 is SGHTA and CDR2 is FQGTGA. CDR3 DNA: TGTGCCAGCAGCTTAACCCCTAGCGGAGTGGTTGTGGAGCAGTTCTTC. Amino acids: CASSLTPSGVVVEQFF.

The CDR3 loop is CAWSIDRGSTEAFF. The CDR3, as DNA: TGTGCCTGGAGTATCGACAGGGGATCTACTGAAGCTTTCTTT. The chain is built from TRBV30 and TRBJ1-1, with TRBD1 identical over 8 bases. J gave up 5 bases and V 2 bases, and 7 bases lay outside the gene matches. The CDR3 runs 14 residues. The germline V gene has CDR1 GTSNPN and CDR2 SVGIG (reference sequence).

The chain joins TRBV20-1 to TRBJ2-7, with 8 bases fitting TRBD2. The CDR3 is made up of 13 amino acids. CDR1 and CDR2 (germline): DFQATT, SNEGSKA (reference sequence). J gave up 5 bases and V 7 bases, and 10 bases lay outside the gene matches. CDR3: CSGTMSGSHEQYF. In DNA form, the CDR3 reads TGCAGTGGAACCATGAGCGGGAGCCACGAGCAGTACTTC.

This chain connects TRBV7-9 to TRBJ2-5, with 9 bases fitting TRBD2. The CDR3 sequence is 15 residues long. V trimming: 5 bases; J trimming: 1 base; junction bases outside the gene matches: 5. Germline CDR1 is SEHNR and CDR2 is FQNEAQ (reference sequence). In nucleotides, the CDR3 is TGTGCCAGCAGCACCCCTAGCGGGGTCCAAGAGACCCAGTACTTC. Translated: CASSTPSGVQETQYF.

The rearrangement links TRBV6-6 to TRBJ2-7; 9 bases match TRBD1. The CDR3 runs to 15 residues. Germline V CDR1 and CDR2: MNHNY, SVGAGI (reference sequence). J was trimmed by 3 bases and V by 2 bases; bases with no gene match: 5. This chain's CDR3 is CASSYAGQGGYEQYF. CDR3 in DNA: TGTGCCAGCAGTTACGCGGGACAGGGCGGCTACGAGCAGTACTTC.

The CDR3 loop reads CASSFPTRDNEQFF. For the CDR3, the DNA is TGTGCCAGCAGTTTCCCCACTAGAGACAATGAGCAGTTCTTC. This chain uses TRBV28 with TRBJ2-1; D might be TRBD2 (5 bases). The CDR3 length is 14 residues. Germline CDR1 and CDR2: MDHEN and SYDVKM. V was cut by 3 bases and J by 5 bases, with 11 bases left in between.

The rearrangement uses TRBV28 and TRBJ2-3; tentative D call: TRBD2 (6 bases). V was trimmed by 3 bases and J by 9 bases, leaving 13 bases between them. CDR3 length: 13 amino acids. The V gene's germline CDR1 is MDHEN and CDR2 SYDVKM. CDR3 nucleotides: TGTGCCAGCAGTTTGCGAGCGGCGGGGACGCAGTATTTT. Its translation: CASSLRAAGTQYF.

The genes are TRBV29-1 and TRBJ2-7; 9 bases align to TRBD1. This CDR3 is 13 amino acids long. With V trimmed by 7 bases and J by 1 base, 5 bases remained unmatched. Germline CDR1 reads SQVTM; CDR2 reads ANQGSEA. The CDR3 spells CSAGTGRSYEQYF. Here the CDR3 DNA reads TGCAGCGCAGGGACAGGGAGGTCCTACGAGCAGTACTTC.

This CDR3 is CASRTGLAFSTDTQYF. The CDR3 DNA follows: TGCGCCAGCAGGACTGGACTAGCTTTCTCCACAGATACGCAGTATTTT. This chain connects TRBV4-1 to TRBJ2-3; 8 bases are shared with TRBD2. The CDR3 consists of 16 residues. Trimming took 6 bases from V and 2 from J; bases not matched to a gene: 10. The germline V gene has CDR1 MGHRA and CDR2 YSYEKL.

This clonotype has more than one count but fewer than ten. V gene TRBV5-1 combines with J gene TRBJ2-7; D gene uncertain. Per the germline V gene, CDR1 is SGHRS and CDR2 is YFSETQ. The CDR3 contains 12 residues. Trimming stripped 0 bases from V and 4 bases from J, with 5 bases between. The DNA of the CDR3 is TGCGCCAGCAGCTTGGATGTTTACGAGCAGTACTTC. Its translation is CASSLDVYEQYF.

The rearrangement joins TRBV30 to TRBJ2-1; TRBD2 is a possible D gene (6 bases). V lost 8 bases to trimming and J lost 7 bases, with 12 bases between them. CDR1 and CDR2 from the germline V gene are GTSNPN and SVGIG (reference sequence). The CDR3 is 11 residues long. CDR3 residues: CAGTPGNEQFF. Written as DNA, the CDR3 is TGTGCCGGGACTCCGGGGAATGAGCAGTTCTTC. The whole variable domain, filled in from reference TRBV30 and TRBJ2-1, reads SQTIHQWPATLVQPVGSPLSLECTVEGTSNPNLYWYRQAAGRGLQLLFYSVGIGQISSEVPQNLSASRPQDRQFILSSKKLLLSDSGFYLCAGTPGNEQFFGPGTRLTVL.